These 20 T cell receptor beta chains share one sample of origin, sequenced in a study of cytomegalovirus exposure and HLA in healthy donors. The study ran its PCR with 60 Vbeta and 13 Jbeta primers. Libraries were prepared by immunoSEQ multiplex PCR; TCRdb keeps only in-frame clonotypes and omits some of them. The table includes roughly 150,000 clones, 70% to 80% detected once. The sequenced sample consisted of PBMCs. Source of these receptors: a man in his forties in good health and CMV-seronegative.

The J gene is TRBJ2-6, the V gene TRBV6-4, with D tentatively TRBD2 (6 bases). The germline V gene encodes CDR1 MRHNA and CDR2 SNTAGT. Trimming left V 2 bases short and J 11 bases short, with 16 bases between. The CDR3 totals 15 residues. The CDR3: CASSDRSGLFYVLTF. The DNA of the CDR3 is TGTGCCAGCAGTGACCGCTCGGGACTTTTCTACGTCCTGACTTTC.

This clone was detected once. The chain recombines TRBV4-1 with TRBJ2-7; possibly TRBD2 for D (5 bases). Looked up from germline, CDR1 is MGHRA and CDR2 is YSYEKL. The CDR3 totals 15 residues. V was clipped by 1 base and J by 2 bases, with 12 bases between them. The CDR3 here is CASSQVERGAYEQYF. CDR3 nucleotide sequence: TGCGCCAGCAGCCAAGTGGAACGGGGAGCCTACGAGCAGTACTTC.

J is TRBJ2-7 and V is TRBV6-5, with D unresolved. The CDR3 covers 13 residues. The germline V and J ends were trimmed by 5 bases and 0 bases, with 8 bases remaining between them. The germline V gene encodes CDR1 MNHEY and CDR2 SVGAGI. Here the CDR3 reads CASSTPSSYEQYF. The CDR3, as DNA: TGTGCCAGCAGTACCCCTAGCTCCTACGAGCAGTACTTC.

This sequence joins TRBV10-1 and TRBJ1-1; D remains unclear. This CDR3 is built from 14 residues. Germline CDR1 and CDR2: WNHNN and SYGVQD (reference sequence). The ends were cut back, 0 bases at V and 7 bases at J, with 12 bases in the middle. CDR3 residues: CASSESNTGSEAFF. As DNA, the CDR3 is TGCGCCAGCAGTGAGTCGAATACTGGGAGTGAAGCTTTCTTT.

The CDR3 protein is CASSQGAQGGNTIYF. DNA of the CDR3: TGTGCCAGCAGCCAAGGGGCACAGGGGGGAAACACCATATATTTT. This sequence joins TRBV6-1 and TRBJ1-3, with 7 positions matching TRBD1. The CDR3 contains 15 residues. Per germline, CDR1 MNHNS and CDR2 SASEGT. V trimming: 6 bases; J trimming: 4 bases; junction bases outside the gene matches: 9.

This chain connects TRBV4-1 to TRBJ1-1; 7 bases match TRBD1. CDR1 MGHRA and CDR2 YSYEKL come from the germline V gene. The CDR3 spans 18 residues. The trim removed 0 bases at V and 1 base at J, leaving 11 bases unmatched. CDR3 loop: CASSQDRSRGRQNTEAFF. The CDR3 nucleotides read TGCGCCAGCAGCCAAGATCGGAGCAGGGGGAGACAGAACACTGAAGCTTTCTTT.

The CDR3 DNA reads TGTGCCAGCAGCGTAGTGAGTGGGAGCTCCTACAATGAGCAGTTCTTC. Amino acid sequence: CASSVVSGSSYNEQFF. The V call is TRBV9, the J call TRBJ2-1; possibly TRBD2 for D (5 bases). There are 16 residues in the CDR3. The V gene's germline CDR1 is SGDLS and CDR2 YYNGEE. Trimming cost V 0 bases and J 0 bases, with 10 bases left between them.

The CDR3 DNA reads TGCGCCAGCAGCCAACTAGGAACGGGGTTTTACTACGAGCAGTACGTC. It translates to CASSQLGTGFYYEQYV. The chain uses TRBV4-1 and TRBJ2-7, with D possibly matching TRBD2 (5 bases). The germline V and J ends were trimmed by 2 bases and 3 bases, with 17 bases remaining between them. This CDR3 is 16 amino acids long. The germline gives CDR1 MGHRA, CDR2 YSYEKL.

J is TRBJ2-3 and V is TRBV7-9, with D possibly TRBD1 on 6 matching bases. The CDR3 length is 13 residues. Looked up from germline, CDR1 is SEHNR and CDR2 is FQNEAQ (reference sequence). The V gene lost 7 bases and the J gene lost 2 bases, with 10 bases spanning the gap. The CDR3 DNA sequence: TGTGCCAGCATACAGGGAAACACAGATACGCAGTATTTT. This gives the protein CASIQGNTDTQYF.

CDR3 sequence: CASSLRDRPYEQYF. Here the CDR3 DNA reads TGTGCCAGCAGTTTACGGGACAGACCCTACGAGCAGTACTTC. V is TRBV28 and J is TRBJ2-7, with TRBD1 matching over 7 bases. The germline gives CDR1 MDHEN, CDR2 SYDVKM. The CDR3 runs to 14 residues. The trim removed 2 bases at V and 2 bases at J, leaving 3 bases unmatched.

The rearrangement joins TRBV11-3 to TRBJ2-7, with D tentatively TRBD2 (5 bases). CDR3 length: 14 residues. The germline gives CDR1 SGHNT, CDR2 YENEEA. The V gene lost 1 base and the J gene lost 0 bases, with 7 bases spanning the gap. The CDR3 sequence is CASSLVAGSYEQYF. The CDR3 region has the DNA TGTGCCAGCAGCTTAGTGGCGGGCTCCTACGAGCAGTACTTC.

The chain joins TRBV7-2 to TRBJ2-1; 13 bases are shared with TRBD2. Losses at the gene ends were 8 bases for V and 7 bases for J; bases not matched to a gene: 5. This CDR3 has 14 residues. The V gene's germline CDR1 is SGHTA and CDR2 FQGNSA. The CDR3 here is CASRPGLAGNEQFF. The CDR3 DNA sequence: TGTGCCAGCCGCCCGGGACTAGCGGGAAATGAGCAGTTCTTC.

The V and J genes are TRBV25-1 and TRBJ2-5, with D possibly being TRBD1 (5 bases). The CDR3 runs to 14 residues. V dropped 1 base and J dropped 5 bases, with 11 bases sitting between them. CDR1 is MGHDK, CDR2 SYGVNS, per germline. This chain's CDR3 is CASSELGQGETQYF. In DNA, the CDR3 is TGTGCCAGCAGTGAATTGGGGCAGGGTGAGACCCAGTACTTC.

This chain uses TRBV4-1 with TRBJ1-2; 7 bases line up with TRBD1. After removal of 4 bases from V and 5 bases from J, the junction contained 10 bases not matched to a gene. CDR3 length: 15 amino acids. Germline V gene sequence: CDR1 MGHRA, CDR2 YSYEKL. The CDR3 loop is CASSPRDSALYGYTF. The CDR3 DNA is TGCGCCAGCAGCCCGCGGGACAGCGCCCTATATGGCTACACCTTC.

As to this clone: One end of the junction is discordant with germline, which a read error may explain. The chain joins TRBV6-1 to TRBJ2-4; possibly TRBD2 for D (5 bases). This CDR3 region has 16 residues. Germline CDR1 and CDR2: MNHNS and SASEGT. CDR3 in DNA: TGTGCCAGCAGAGAAGAATGGAGGTTGGCCAAAAACATTCAGTACTTC. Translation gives CASREEWRLAKNIQYF.

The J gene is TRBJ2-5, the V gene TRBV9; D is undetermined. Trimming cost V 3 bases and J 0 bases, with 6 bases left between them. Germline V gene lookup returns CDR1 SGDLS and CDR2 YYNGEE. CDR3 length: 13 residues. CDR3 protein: CASSARDQETQYF. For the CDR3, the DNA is TGTGCCAGCAGCGCCCGGGACCAAGAGACCCAGTACTTC.

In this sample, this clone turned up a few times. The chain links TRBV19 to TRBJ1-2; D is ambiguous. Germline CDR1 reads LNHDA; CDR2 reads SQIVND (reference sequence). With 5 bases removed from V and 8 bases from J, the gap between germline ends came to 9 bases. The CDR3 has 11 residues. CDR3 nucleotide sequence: TGTGCCAGTAGTCAGGCGGGGGGCTACACCTTC. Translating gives CASSQAGGYTF.

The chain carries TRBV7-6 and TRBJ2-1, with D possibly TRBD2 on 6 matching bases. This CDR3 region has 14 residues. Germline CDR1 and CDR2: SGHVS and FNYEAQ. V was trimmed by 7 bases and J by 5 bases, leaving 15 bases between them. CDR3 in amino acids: CASIEGGNDNEQFF. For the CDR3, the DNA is TGTGCCAGCATCGAAGGCGGGAATGACAATGAGCAGTTCTTC.

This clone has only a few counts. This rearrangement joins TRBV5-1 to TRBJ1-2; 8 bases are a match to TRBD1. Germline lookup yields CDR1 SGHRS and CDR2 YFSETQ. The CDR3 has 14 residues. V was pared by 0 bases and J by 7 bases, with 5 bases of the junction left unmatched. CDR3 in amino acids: CASSLEQGVGGYTF. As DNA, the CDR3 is TGCGCCAGCAGCTTGGAACAGGGGGTAGGTGGCTACACCTTC.

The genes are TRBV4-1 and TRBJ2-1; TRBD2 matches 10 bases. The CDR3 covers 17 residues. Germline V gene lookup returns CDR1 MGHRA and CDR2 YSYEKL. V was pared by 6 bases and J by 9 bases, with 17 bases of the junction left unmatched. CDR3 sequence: CASRLAGTASGRSEQFF. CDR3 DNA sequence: TGCGCCAGCAGACTTGCAGGGACGGCTAGCGGGAGATCTGAGCAGTTCTTC.